These 27 T cell receptor beta chains came from one sample sequenced in a study of T cells in Graves' hyperthyroidism and ophthalmopathy (dated by TCRdb to the late 2010s). Library preparation was by multiplex PCR. The instrument was an Illumina HiSeq 2000. The TCR beta CDR3 regions were amplified from the RNA transcripts. The first round of RT-PCR for the TCR CDR3 was performed with the HTBI primer set and the Qiagen OneStep RT-PCR kit. TCRdb's own reprocessing of the public reads used fastp at Q25 and MiXCR and kept productive beta chains. For every CDR3 protein sequence, its rows merge into one entry that carries the most common genes and DNA. This sample lists around 400,000 distinct CDR3 sequences; approximately 14% were detected once. The ten largest clones add up to about 27% of the sample. Sequenced material: blood. These receptors all stem from a woman aged 18 to 35 with Graves' hyperthyroidism that later progressed to Graves' ophthalmopathy.

Here the CDR3 reads CASSTTRSPLHF. For the CDR3, the DNA is TGTGCCAGTAGTACTACAAGGTCACCCCTCCACTTT. The chain links TRBV19 to TRBJ1-6; D gene uncertain. Germline CDR1 reads LNHDA; CDR2 reads SQIVND (reference sequence). The CDR3 length is 12 residues. V was shortened by 4 bases and J by 10 bases, with 8 bases between the two germline ends.

This clonotype was recorded many times. The rearrangement joins TRBV12-3 or TRBV12-4 to TRBJ2-5; D remains ambiguous. The CDR3 is 13 residues long. V shed 3 bases and J shed 4 bases, with 9 bases lying between them. This CDR3 reads CASSLSPTETQYF. The CDR3 DNA sequence: TGTGCCAGCAGTTTGTCGCCGACAGAGACCCAGTACTTC.

This clonotype was counted many times. The J gene is TRBJ2-5, the V gene TRBV20-1; 8 nucleotides line up with TRBD1. Trimming cost V 7 bases and J 1 base; bases outside gene matches: 11. This CDR3 spans 15 amino acids. Germline values: CDR1 DFQATT, CDR2 SNEGSKA (reference sequence). The CDR3 reads CSVNPTGQGQETQYF. Here the CDR3 DNA reads TGCAGTGTTAACCCGACAGGACAGGGCCAAGAGACCCAGTACTTC.

This clonotype occurred a few times. The V gene is TRBV5-1, the J gene TRBJ1-3; 8 nucleotides match TRBD1. After removal of 4 bases from V and 1 base from J, the junction contained 4 bases not matched to a gene. CDR3 size: 15 residues. The germline CDR1 and CDR2 sequences are SGHRS and YFSETQ. In DNA form, the CDR3 reads TGCGCCAGCAGCCCGGGACAGGAGTCTGGAAACACCATATATTTT. It is translated as CASSPGQESGNTIYF.

Points on this clonotype: One end of the junction varies from germline; a read error may be responsible. The CDR3: CASSLGRGTGERFF. CDR3 nucleotides: TGTGCCAGCAGCTTAGGACGGGGCACCGGGGAGCGGTTTTTT. V and J are TRBV11-3 and TRBJ2-2; D may be TRBD1 or TRBD2 (5 bases each). CDR1 is SGHNT, CDR2 YENEEA, per germline. CDR3 length: 14 residues.

This clonotype was counted at least ten times. The chain combines TRBV20-1 with TRBJ1-3, with D hard to call. The CDR3 spans 13 residues. CDR1 and CDR2 (germline): DFQATT, SNEGSKA (reference sequence). The germline V and J ends were trimmed by 3 bases and 0 bases, with 6 bases remaining between them. The CDR3 sequence is CSARVSSGNTIYF. The CDR3 region has the DNA TGCAGTGCTAGGGTATCCTCTGGAAACACCATATATTTT.

Details on this clonotype: A read error may account for a junction end that differs from germline. J is TRBJ2-3 and V is TRBV7-2, with a weak D call TRBD2 (7 bases). Per germline, CDR1 SGHTA and CDR2 FQGNSA. The CDR3 is made up of 15 amino acids. CDR3 loop: CASSPVGGALDTHYF. The DNA of the CDR3 is TGTGCCAGCAGCCCGGTGGGGGGGGCGTTGGATACGCACTATTTT.

Many counts were recorded for this clonotype. CDR3 nucleotides: TGTGCCAGCAGTTTCACAGGGAAGGCCTCTGGAAACACCATATATTTT. Translated, it gives CASSFTGKASGNTIYF. The rearrangement links TRBV28 to TRBJ1-3; D may be TRBD1 (6 bases). V was trimmed by 3 bases and J by 0 bases, leaving 12 bases between them. Germline loops: CDR1 MDHEN, CDR2 SYDVKM. This CDR3 spans 16 amino acids.

V gene TRBV5-5 combines with J gene TRBJ2-5, with 8 nucleotides matching TRBD2. The CDR3 totals 15 residues. Trimming at V came to 0 bases and at J to 5 bases, leaving 6 bases not matched to a gene. CDR1 and CDR2 from the germline V gene are SGHKS and YYEKEE (reference sequence). The CDR3: CASSLEAGGEETQYF. In DNA, the CDR3 is TGTGCCAGCAGCTTGGAGGCGGGAGGAGAGGAGACCCAGTACTTC.

Many counts were recorded for this clonotype. The chain carries TRBV28 and TRBJ2-3, with 7 bases matching TRBD1. The CDR3 loop spans 15 amino acids. Germline CDR1 reads MDHEN; CDR2 reads SYDVKM. The J segment lost 4 bases and the V segment lost 6 bases, leaving 10 bases of the junction unmatched. The CDR3 is CASRPGQTVADTQYF. CDR3 bases: TGTGCCAGCAGACCGGGACAGACCGTCGCAGATACGCAGTATTTT.

This chain joins TRBV9 and TRBJ2-1, with TRBD1 as a possible D gene (6 bases). There are 14 residues in the CDR3. Germline CDR1 is SGDLS and CDR2 is YYNGEE. Trimming stripped 0 bases from V and 4 bases from J, with 8 bases between. The CDR3 spells CASSVGDIYNEQFF. The DNA for the CDR3 is TGTGCCAGCAGCGTAGGGGACATATACAATGAGCAGTTCTTC.

DNA for the CDR3: TGTGCCAGCAGCTTGAGGTCTAGCGGGAGAAACGAGCAGTACTTC. Amino acid sequence: CASSLRSSGRNEQYF. This chain connects TRBV5-4 to TRBJ2-7; 10 nucleotides agree with TRBD2. The CDR3 runs to 15 residues. Germline V gene data show CDR1 as SGHNT and CDR2 as YYREEE (reference sequence). Trimming at V came to 1 base and at J to 5 bases, leaving 6 bases not matched to a gene.

Ten or more counts support this clonotype. The chain recombines TRBV6-1 with TRBJ2-5, with D tentatively TRBD1 (7 bases). CDR3 length: 16 residues. Trimming took off 6 bases at V and 7 bases at J, with 24 bases between the two ends. The V gene's germline CDR1 is MNHNS and CDR2 SASEGT. CDR3: CASSLDRAREMRTQYF. The CDR3 nucleotides read TGTGCCAGCAGCCTCGACAGGGCACGGGAGATGAGGACCCAGTACTTC.

The table lists this clonotype with many counts. The V call is TRBV3-1, the J call TRBJ2-5; D is unclear. The CDR3 has 12 residues. Trimming stripped 1 base from V and 5 bases from J, with 5 bases between. Germline V gene data show CDR1 as LGHDT and CDR2 as YNNKEL (reference sequence). DNA of the CDR3: TGTGCCAGCAGCCAAGTTTTGGAGACCCAGTACTTC. It translates to CASSQVLETQYF.

V and J are TRBV9 and TRBJ2-1; the D gene could be TRBD1 or TRBD2 (5 bases each). Germline CDR1 reads SGDLS; CDR2 reads YYNGEE. CDR3 size: 15 residues. Trimming removed 4 bases at V and 8 bases at J, with 19 bases between. The CDR3 spells CASSPGLEMGHEQFF. The CDR3 DNA reads as TGTGCCAGCAGCCCTGGACTGGAAATGGGGCATGAGCAGTTCTTC. Together with reference TRBV9 and TRBJ2-1, the CDR3 gives the full variable domain: DSGVTQTPKHLITATGQRVTLRCSPRSGDLSVYWYQQSLDQGLQFLIQYYNGEERAKGNILERFSAQQFPDLHSELNLSSLELGDSALYFCASSPGLEMGHEQFFGPGTRLTVL.

This clonotype showed up many times. V gene TRBV5-5 combines with J gene TRBJ2-1; 8 bases are shared with TRBD2. Germline V gene sequence: CDR1 SGHKS, CDR2 YYEKEE (reference sequence). V was pared by 6 bases and J by 8 bases, with 10 bases of the junction left unmatched. There are 14 residues in the CDR3. The CDR3 spells CASNPRGGSDEQFF. The CDR3 nucleotides are TGTGCCAGCAACCCCCGGGGGGGTAGCGATGAGCAGTTCTTC. Drawing the rest from reference TRBV5-5 and TRBJ2-1, the complete variable domain is DAGVTQSPTHLIKTRGQQVTLRCSPISGHKSVSWYQQVLGQGPQFIFQYYEKEERGRGNFPDRFSARQFPNYSSELNVNALLLGDSALYLCASNPRGGSDEQFFGPGTRLTVL.

The V gene is TRBV24-1, the J gene TRBJ2-3, with D possibly being TRBD1 (6 bases). The V end lost 3 bases, the J end lost 0 bases, and 15 bases lay between the germline ends. This CDR3 region has 17 residues. The germline CDR1 and CDR2 sequences are KGHDR and SFDVKD. CDR3 protein: CATSDRDTAFSTDTQYF. The CDR3 DNA is TGTGCCACCAGTGATCGGGACACCGCTTTTAGCACAGATACGCAGTATTTT.

This clonotype has at least ten counts. The CDR3 bases are TGTGCCAGCAGTTACTCGGAGTGGCGGGGGGTATTCTACGAGCAGTACTTC. It yields the protein CASSYSEWRGVFYEQYF. The genes are TRBV6-2 or TRBV6-3 and TRBJ2-7; 8 bases agree with TRBD2. The CDR3 is 17 residues long. Germline CDR1 is MNHEY and CDR2 is SVGEGT. V was clipped by 0 bases and J by 3 bases; unmatched bases: 10.

This clonotype was observed at least ten times. The chain employs TRBV20-1 and TRBJ1-2; TRBD1 agrees at 9 bases. The V gene end was trimmed by 5 bases and the J gene end by 10 bases; junction bases not matched to a gene: 8. CDR3 size: 12 residues. In germline, CDR1 is DFQATT, CDR2 SNEGSKA (reference sequence). The CDR3 here is CSAPPGTGIYTF. DNA of the CDR3: TGCAGTGCTCCCCCCGGGACAGGGATCTACACCTTC.

This rearrangement joins TRBV7-9 to TRBJ1-2, with a possible D match to TRBD1 (5 bases). The V and J ends lost 2 bases and 6 bases respectively, with 13 bases between them. The germline V gene has CDR1 SEHNR and CDR2 FQNEAQ (reference sequence). The CDR3 consists of 14 residues. CDR3 residues: CASSLQRGADGYTF. CDR3 coding DNA: TGTGCCAGCAGCTTACAAAGGGGCGCTGATGGCTACACCTTC.

In this sample, this clonotype turned up a few times. A much larger clonotype is one base distant, so this may be a read error. The genes are TRBV12-3 or TRBV12-4 and TRBJ2-7, with a possible D match to TRBD2 (5 bases). The CDR3 spans 14 residues. V shed 8 bases and J shed 6 bases, with 20 bases lying between them. CDR3 nucleotides: TGTGCCAGCGGGCCCCGTCGGGGATCTAGCGAGCAGTACTTC. This translates into CASGPRRGSSEQYF.

In this sample, this clonotype turned up many times. The genes are TRBV30 and TRBJ2-2, with D maybe TRBD2 (5 bases). Germline CDR1 reads GTSNPN; CDR2 reads SVGIG (reference sequence). Trimming shortened V by 8 bases and J by 4 bases, and 17 bases separated the two germline ends. The CDR3 loop spans 14 amino acids. Written as DNA, the CDR3 is TGTGCCCATCTGGCGGGCTTGGGCACCGGGGAGCTGTTTTTT. Amino acids: CAHLAGLGTGELFF. The variable domain in full, completed from reference TRBV30 and TRBJ2-2, reads SQTIHQWPATLVQPVGSPLSLECTVEGTSNPNLYWYRQAAGRGLQLLFYSVGIGQISSEVPQNLSASRPQDRQFILSSKKLLLSDSGFYLCAHLAGLGTGELFFGEGSRLTVL.

DNA of the CDR3: TGTGCCAGCAGCTTGGGTTTGGCTGCTGATGTGTACGAGCAGTACTTC. Translation gives CASSLGLAADVYEQYF. The gene calls are TRBV5-6 and TRBJ2-7; no definite D call. V was pared by 0 bases and J by 4 bases, with 17 bases between. Per germline, CDR1 SGHDT and CDR2 YYEEEE. CDR3 length: 16 residues.

The gene calls are TRBV12-3 or TRBV12-4 and TRBJ2-1; 7 positions match TRBD2. The J segment lost 5 bases and the V segment lost 6 bases, leaving 7 bases of the junction unmatched. The CDR3 extends over 14 amino acids. The CDR3 loop is CASSRAGINNEQFF. The CDR3 DNA follows: TGTGCCAGCAGCAGAGCGGGGATAAACAATGAGCAGTTCTTC.

Many counts were recorded for this clonotype. The rearrangement uses TRBV28 and TRBJ2-3; no clear D gene. V was clipped by 6 bases and J by 4 bases, with 20 bases between them. Per germline, CDR1 MDHEN and CDR2 SYDVKM. The CDR3 spans 16 residues. CDR3 sequence reads: CASRSFTKKSPDTQYF. Here the CDR3 DNA reads TGTGCCAGCAGGTCATTTACGAAGAAAAGCCCAGATACGCAGTATTTT.

Worth noting for this clonotype: With a much larger clone just one base away, this may be a read error. The chain recombines TRBV24-1 with TRBJ2-2, with D possibly being TRBD1 (5 bases). V lost 4 bases and J 6 bases, leaving 17 bases between the germline ends. The CDR3 consists of 16 residues. Germline-derived CDR1 and CDR2 are KGHDR and SFDVKD. The CDR3 DNA reads TGTGCCACCAGTGACCCATTTGGACCAGGGTCCGGGGAGCTGTTTTTT. It yields the protein CATSDPFGPGSGELFF.

This clonotype showed up many times. J is TRBJ2-5 and V is TRBV24-1; 7 bases are shared with TRBD1. The V gene's germline CDR1 is KGHDR and CDR2 SFDVKD. V shed 4 bases and J 4 bases; nucleotides not matched to a gene: 8. The CDR3 is 15 residues long. The CDR3 loop reads CATSEWTGFGETQYF. In DNA form, the CDR3 reads TGTGCCACCAGTGAATGGACAGGCTTCGGAGAGACCCAGTACTTC.